This T cell receptor beta chain stems from a study of technical replicates of blood from several donors. This clone has only one observation. TCRdb keeps only in-frame clones here, not all; method: immunoSEQ multiplex PCR. The profile covers about 81,000 clones, with approximately 95% appearing a single time and roughly 0.36% taken by the ten largest. Input material: T cells isolated from PBMCs. The receptor's source is a human donor in good health.

Written as DNA, the CDR3 is TGTGCCAGCAGCGCCAGACAGGGGGTTACTGAAGCTTTCTTT. It translates to CASSARQGVTEAFF. V is TRBV9 and J is TRBJ1-1; the match to TRBD1 covers 9 bases. CDR1 and CDR2 from the germline V gene are SGDLS and YYNGEE. The CDR3 extends over 14 amino acids. J lost 5 bases, V lost 3 bases, and 5 bases had no gene match.